This entry lists 7 T cell receptor beta chains sequenced from one sample in a study of blood T cell repertoires in COVID-19. Generated by immunoSEQ multiplex PCR, the TCRdb table keeps only in-frame clones and is missing some. The repertoire holds some 100,000 clones, with roughly 92% as singletons. Sequencing was done on a sample of peripheral blood. These receptor sequences come from a man between 65 and 85 years old with acute or convalescent COVID-19.

The chain employs TRBV6-5 and TRBJ1-5; unclear D gene. The CDR3 contains 13 residues. Germline loops: CDR1 MNHEY, CDR2 SVGAGI. V was cut by 2 bases and J by 7 bases, with 9 bases left in between. CDR3 sequence reads: CASSYSPVQPQHF. DNA for the CDR3: TGTGCCAGCAGTTACAGCCCGGTGCAGCCCCAGCATTTT.

The V gene is TRBV19, the J gene TRBJ1-1, with D hard to call. The germline V gene has CDR1 LNHDA and CDR2 SQIVND (reference sequence). The V and J ends lost 3 bases and 11 bases respectively, with 10 bases between them. CDR3 length: 11 residues. The CDR3 sequence is CASSIRDRAFF. The CDR3 bases are TGTGCCAGTAGTATCCGGGATAGGGCTTTCTTT.

This clone occurred once. The chain joins TRBV29-1 to TRBJ1-2; a possible D gene is TRBD1 (5 bases). Germline V lookup: CDR1 SQVTM, CDR2 ANQGSEA. Trimming pared 5 bases from V and 8 bases from J, leaving 15 bases between. The CDR3 consists of 12 residues. The chain's CDR3 is CSVRGGPRGYTF. In DNA, the CDR3 is TGCAGCGTTCGGGGGGGTCCTCGGGGCTACACCTTC.

The chain links TRBV6-2 or TRBV6-3 to TRBJ1-2, with D possibly matching TRBD1 (6 bases). Deletions cut 6 bases from V and 8 bases from J, with 19 bases between. CDR3 length: 14 amino acids. The germline V gene has CDR1 MNHEY and CDR2 SVGEGT. In nucleotides, the CDR3 is TGTGCCAGCAGCCTCTACCAGGGGAAATACGGCTACACCTTC. Translation: CASSLYQGKYGYTF.

The CDR3 nucleotides read TGTGCCAGTAGTATCCTCGGACAGTATGGCTACACCTTC. It codes for CASSILGQYGYTF. V gene TRBV19 combines with J gene TRBJ1-2; TRBD1 is a possible D gene (6 bases). Trimming pared 3 bases from V and 5 bases from J, leaving 10 bases between. CDR1 is LNHDA, CDR2 SQIVND, per germline (reference sequence). This CDR3 is built from 13 residues.

The chain has TRBV11-2 and TRBJ1-2; tentatively, D is TRBD1 (6 bases). Germline V CDR1 and CDR2: SGHAT, FQNNGV. V was pared by 3 bases and J by 7 bases, with 9 bases between. The CDR3 is 12 amino acids. Here the CDR3 DNA reads TGTGCCAGCAGCTTGGGGGCTGGTGGCTACACCTTC. This sequence encodes CASSLGAGGYTF.

V and J are TRBV7-6 and TRBJ2-1, with a tentative D call TRBD2 (6 bases). Per the germline V gene, CDR1 is SGHVS and CDR2 is FNYEAQ. The V end was cut by 10 bases, the J end by 7 bases, with 23 bases between. This CDR3 spans 15 amino acids. CDR3 amino acids: CATKPGVGGGNEQFF. The CDR3 DNA sequence: TGTGCCACCAAGCCGGGGGTCGGGGGAGGTAATGAGCAGTTCTTC.